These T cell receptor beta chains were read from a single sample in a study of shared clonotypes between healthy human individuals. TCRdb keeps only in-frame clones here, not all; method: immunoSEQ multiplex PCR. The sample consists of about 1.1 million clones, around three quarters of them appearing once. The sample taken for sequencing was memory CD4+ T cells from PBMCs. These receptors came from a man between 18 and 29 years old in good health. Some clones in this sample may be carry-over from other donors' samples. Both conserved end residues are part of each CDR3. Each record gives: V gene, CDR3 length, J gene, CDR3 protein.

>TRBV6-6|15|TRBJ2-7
CASSQWDREAMVLDF
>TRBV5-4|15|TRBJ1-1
CASSPRAGMNTEAFF
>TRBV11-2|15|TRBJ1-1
CASSHYAQEYTEAFF
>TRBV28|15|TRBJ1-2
CAAVETRGRSYGYTF
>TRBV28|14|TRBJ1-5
CASSRQLYNQPQHF
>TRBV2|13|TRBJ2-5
CASSLNLEETQYF
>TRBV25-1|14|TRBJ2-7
CASSGRWTGSVQYF
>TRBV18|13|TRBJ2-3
CASSPSGKDTQYF
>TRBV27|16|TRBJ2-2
CASRPGTKLTTGELFF
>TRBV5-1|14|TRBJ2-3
CASSASGPTDTQYF
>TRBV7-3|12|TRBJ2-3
CASSMSSDTQYF
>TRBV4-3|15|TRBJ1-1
CASSRTLRGNTEAFF
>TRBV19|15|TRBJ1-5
CASSIGGGRGQPQHF
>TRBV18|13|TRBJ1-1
CASSPPGIAEAFF
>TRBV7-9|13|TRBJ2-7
CASSSGTSFQQYF
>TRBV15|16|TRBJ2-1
CATSREASGIYNEQFF
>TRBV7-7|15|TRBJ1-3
CASSLGSGVGNTIYF
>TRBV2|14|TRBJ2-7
CASRGDRGSGEQYF
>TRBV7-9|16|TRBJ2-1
CASSHRTGRGHNEQFF
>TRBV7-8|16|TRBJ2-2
CASSSLAGANTGELFF
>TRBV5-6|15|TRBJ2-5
CASSRGPPTQETQYF
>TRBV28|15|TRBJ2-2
CASNPPYRDTGELFF
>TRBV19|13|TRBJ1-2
CASNPRHDYGYTF
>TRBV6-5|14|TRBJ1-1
CASRMQRGGTEAFF
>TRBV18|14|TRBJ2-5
CASSPPYVQETQYF
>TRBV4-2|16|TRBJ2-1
CASSQVFRGRYNEQFF
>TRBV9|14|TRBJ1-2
CASSVGQGFSGYTF
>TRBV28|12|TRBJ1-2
CASSSWYYGYTF
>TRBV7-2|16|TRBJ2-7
CASSSASAGRSGEQYF
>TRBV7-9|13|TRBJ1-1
CASSLSGGTEAFF
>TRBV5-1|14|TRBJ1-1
CASSLRQGTTEAFF
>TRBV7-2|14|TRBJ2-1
CASSLDYPGNEQFF
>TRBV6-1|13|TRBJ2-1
CASGRTSGNEQFF
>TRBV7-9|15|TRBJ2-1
CASRFSGRAIDEQFF
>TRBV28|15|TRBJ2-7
CASKRGGAAGDEQYF
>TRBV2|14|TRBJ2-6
CASRPISGANVLTF
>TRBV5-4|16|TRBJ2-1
CASSSRLAGVRNEQFF
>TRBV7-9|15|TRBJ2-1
CASSQTSGIMDEQFF
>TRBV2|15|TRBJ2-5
CASSAPGTLRETQYF
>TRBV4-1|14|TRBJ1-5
CASSPGQAPQPQHF
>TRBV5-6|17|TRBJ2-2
CASSLAGEQGATVELFF
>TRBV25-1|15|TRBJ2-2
CASRGDTPNTGELFF
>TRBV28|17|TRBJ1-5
CASGFWGVSHSNQPQHF
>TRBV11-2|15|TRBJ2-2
CASSLGTRNTGELFF
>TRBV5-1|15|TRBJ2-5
CASSLGTSGQETQYF
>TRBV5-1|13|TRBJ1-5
CASSLNGDQPQHF
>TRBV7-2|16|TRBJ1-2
CASSLGQVTIGYGYTF